This T cell receptor (beta chain) is drawn from a study of T cell responses to AZD1222 COVID-19 vaccine. General study results and limits: Donors skewed white British and female; clonal diversity was possibly underestimated. Epitopes outside B.1.351 and B.1.1.7 mutated regions reportedly drew nearly half of spike TCRs.

Assay: immunoSEQ multiplex PCR; the TCRdb copy retains only in-frame clones and omits some. In the table there are under 150,000 clones, about 91% of which are singletons. This CDR3 is 15 amino acids long. V lost 4 bases to trimming and J lost 8 bases; unmatched junction nucleotides: 13. Germline CDR1 reads LGHNA; CDR2 reads YSLEER. Of note for this clone: The target antigen is unknown.

This clonotype was sampled from an adult who received the AZD1222 COVID-19 vaccine. The rearrangement joins TRBV4-3 to TRBJ1-2; 7 bases line up with TRBD1. The sample was peripheral blood, taken 28 days after the second AZD1222 dose. CDR3 protein: CASSRWWKGAKGYTF. CDR3 DNA sequence: TGCGCCAGCAGCCGGTGGTGGAAGGGGGCGAAAGGCTACACCTTC.